This TCR beta chain emerged from a study of sequential checkpoint blockade in melanoma. CDR3 length: 15 residues. V lost 4 bases, J lost 1 base, and 5 bases stayed unmatched. The V gene's germline CDR1 is LNHDA and CDR2 SQIVND (reference sequence). The repertoire was sequenced with immunoSEQ multiplex PCR; TCRdb's copy has only in-frame clones and lacks some. The data show more than 9,000 clones, roughly two thirds seen once. This clone is judged medium-sized (0.01 to 0.1%). The treatment is: randomized to nivolumab then ipilimumab (arm A) or the reverse (arm B). The J gene is TRBJ2-3, the V gene TRBV19; 7 bases are shared with TRBD2. This sample comprised CD8+ T cells sorted from blood (inferred from file names), obtained from a patient given nivolumab and ipilimumab in sequence. The TCR comes from a human donor with melanoma. The CDR3: CASSRLAVGTDTQYF. CDR3 DNA sequence: TGTGCCAGTAGTAGGCTAGCGGTCGGCACAGATACGCAGTATTTT.